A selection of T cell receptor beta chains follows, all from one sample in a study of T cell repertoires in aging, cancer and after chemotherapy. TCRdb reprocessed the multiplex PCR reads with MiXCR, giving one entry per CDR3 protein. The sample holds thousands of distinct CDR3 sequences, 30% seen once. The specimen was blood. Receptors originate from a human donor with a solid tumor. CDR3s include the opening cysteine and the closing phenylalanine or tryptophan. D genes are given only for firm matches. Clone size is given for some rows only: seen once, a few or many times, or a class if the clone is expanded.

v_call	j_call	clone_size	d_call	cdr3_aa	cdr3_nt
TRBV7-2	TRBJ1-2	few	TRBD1	CASSQGGAIGYTF	TGTGCCAGCAGCCAGGGGGGGGCGATTGGCTACACCTTC
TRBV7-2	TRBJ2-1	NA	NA	CASSPRDTPHNEQFF	TGTGCCAGCAGCCCCCGGGACACCCCCCACAATGAGCAGTTCTTC
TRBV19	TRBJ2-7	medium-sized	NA	CASSTRGGPHEQYF	TGTGCCAGTAGTACCCGAGGTGGGCCCCACGAGCAGTACTTC
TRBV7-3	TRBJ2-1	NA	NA	CASSPQGAGVYNEQFF	TGTGCCAGCAGCCCCCAGGGGGCGGGAGTTTACAATGAGCAGTTCTTC
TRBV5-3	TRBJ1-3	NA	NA	CAFPGPENTIYF	TGTGCCTTTCCAGGGCCTGAAAACACCATATATTTT
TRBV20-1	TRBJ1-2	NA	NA	CSAPTDTSYYGYTF	TGCAGTGCCCCGACCGATACAAGCTACTATGGCTACACCTTC
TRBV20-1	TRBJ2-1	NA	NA	CSARGLVKNHEQFF	TGCAGTGCTAGAGGGCTAGTAAAAAACCATGAGCAGTTCTTC
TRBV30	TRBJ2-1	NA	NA	CAWSEVFNEQFF	TGTGCCTGGAGTGAAGTTTTCAATGAGCAGTTCTTC
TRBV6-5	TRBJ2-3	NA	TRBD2	CASSISGTSGSDGDTQYF	TGTGCCAGCAGTATATCCGGGACTAGCGGGAGTGATGGAGATACGCAGTATTTT
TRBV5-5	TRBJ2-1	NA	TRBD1	CASSSIFRDSGYNEQFF	TGTGCCAGCAGCTCAATCTTCCGGGACAGCGGTTACAATGAGCAGTTCTTC
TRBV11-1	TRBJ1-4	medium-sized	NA	CASSLGDSPSNEKLFF	TGTGCCAGCAGCTTAGGTGACAGCCCATCTAATGAAAAACTGTTTTTT
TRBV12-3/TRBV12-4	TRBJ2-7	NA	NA	CASTAVSDSYEQYF	TGTGCCAGCACCGCGGTCAGCGACTCCTACGAGCAGTACTTC
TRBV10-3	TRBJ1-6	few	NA	CAISESIPGPLHF	TGTGCCATCAGTGAGTCGATTCCGGGACCCCTCCACTTT
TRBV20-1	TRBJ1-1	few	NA	CSARKTGENTEAFF	TGCAGTGCTAGAAAGACAGGAGAGAACACTGAAGCTTTCTTT
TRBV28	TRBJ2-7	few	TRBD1	CASSIPGQGFYEQYF	TGTGCCAGCAGCATCCCGGGACAGGGTTTCTACGAGCAGTACTTC
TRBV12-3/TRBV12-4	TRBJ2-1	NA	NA	CASSLARAVNNEQFF	TGTGCCAGCAGTTTGGCGCGCGCAGTTAACAATGAGCAGTTCTTC
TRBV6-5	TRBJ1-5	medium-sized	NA	CASMRTSGGQPQHF	TGTGCCAGCATGAGGACCTCCGGCGGTCAGCCCCAGCATTTT
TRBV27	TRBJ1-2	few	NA	CASSLAGERGYTF	TGTGCCAGCAGTTTGGCGGGGGAGCGGGGCTACACCTTC
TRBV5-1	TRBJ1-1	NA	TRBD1	CASSRWTGGARTEAFF	TGCGCCAGCAGCAGATGGACAGGGGGCGCTCGGACTGAAGCTTTCTTT
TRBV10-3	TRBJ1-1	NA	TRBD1	CAISATGVNTEAFF	TGTGCCATCAGCGCGACAGGGGTGAACACTGAAGCTTTCTTT
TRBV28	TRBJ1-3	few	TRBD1	CASSRQGENTIYF	TGTGCCAGCAGCCGACAGGGTGAAAACACCATATATTTT
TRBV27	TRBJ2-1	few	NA	CASRGSEGNEQFF	TGTGCCAGCAGAGGGTCGGAGGGGAATGAGCAGTTCTTC
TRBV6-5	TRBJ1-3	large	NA	CASRRGQPGNTIYF	TGTGCCAGCAGAAGGGGACAACCTGGAAACACCATATATTTT
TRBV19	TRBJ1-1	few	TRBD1	CASTNNRGGNTEAFF	TGTGCCAGTACCAATAACAGGGGCGGGAACACTGAAGCTTTCTTT
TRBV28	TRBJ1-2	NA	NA	CASSQRGPNYGYTF	TGTGCCAGCAGTCAAAGGGGCCCGAACTATGGCTACACCTTC
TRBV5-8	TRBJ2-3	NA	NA	CASSLAPTGTDTQYF	TGTGCCAGCAGCTTGGCCCCCACAGGTACAGATACGCAGTATTTT
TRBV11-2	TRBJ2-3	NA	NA	CASSSTNWDTQYF	TGTGCCAGCAGCTCCACTAATTGGGATACGCAGTATTTT
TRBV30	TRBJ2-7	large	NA	CAFIIVAGTYEQYF	TGTGCCTTTATTATCGTAGCTGGAACCTACGAGCAGTACTTC
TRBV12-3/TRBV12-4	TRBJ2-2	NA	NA	CASSLLQGNGELFF	TGTGCCAGCAGCCTTCTCCAGGGGAACGGGGAGCTGTTTTTT
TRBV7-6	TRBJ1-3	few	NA	CASSETSSSGNTIYF	TGTGCCAGCAGCGAGACCTCTAGCTCTGGAAACACCATATATTTT
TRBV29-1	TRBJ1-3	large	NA	CSVDDGDSGNTIYF	TGCAGCGTCGACGACGGTGACTCTGGAAACACCATATATTTT
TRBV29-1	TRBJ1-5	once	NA	CSVAGTINQPQHF	TGCAGCGTTGCTGGGACCATCAATCAGCCCCAGCATTTT
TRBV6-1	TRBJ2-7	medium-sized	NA	CASRREVTGGPYEQYF	TGTGCCAGCAGGAGAGAGGTGACAGGCGGTCCCTACGAGCAGTACTTC
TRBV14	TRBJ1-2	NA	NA	CASSQGLGGYTF	TGTGCCAGCAGCCAGGGGTTGGGAGGCTACACCTTC
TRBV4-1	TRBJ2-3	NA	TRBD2	CASSQDLSGRPSDTDTQYF	TGCGCCAGCAGCCAAGATCTTAGCGGGAGACCTTCTGATACAGATACGCAGTATTTT
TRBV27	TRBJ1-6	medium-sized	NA	CASSWQLDNSPLHF	TGTGCCAGCAGTTGGCAGCTAGATAATTCACCCCTCCACTTT
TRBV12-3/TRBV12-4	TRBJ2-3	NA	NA	CASTIGGGLPDTQYF	TGTGCCAGCACCATAGGGGGGGGTTTGCCAGATACGCAGTATTTT
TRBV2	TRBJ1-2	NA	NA	CASSEVAVGYTF	TGTGCCAGCAGTGAAGTAGCAGTCGGCTACACCTTC
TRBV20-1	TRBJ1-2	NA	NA	CSARALSQGPAYGYTF	TGCAGTGCTAGAGCCTTAAGCCAGGGGCCAGCGTATGGCTACACCTTC
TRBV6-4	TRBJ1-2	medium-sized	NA	CASSDSMTASNYGYTF	TGTGCCAGCAGTGACTCCATGACAGCATCTAACTATGGCTACACCTTC
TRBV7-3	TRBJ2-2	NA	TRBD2	CASSETSGYIPGELFF	TGTGCCAGCAGCGAGACTAGCGGGTATATACCCGGGGAGCTGTTTTTT
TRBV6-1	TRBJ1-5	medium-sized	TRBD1	CASRDRNSNQPQHF	TGTGCCAGCAGGGACAGGAATAGCAATCAGCCCCAGCATTTT
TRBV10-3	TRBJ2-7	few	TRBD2	CASSLLAGGEQYF	TGCGCCAGCAGTCTACTAGCGGGAGGCGAGCAGTACTTC
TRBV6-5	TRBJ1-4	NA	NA	CASSYSGEGEKLFF	TGTGCCAGCAGTTACTCGGGGGAAGGGGAAAAACTGTTTTTT
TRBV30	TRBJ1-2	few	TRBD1	CAWSPGGRGYTF	TGTGCCTGGAGTCCAGGGGGAAGAGGCTACACCTTC
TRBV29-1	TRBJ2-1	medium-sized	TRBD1	CSVEYSRDRGNNEQFF	TGCAGCGTTGAGTACAGCCGGGACAGGGGAAACAATGAGCAGTTCTTC
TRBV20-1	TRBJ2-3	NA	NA	CSARVAATQYF	TGCAGTGCTAGAGTAGCGGCCACGCAGTATTTT
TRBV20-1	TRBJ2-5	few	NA	CSARDPIRAETQYF	TGCAGTGCTAGAGATCCTATCCGGGCCGAGACCCAGTACTTC
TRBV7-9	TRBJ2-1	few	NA	CASSSRGLPVYLFF	TGTGCCAGCAGCTCAAGGGGACTCCCGGTGTATTTGTTCTTC
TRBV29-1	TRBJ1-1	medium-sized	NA	CSGGTVPEAFF	TGCAGCGGCGGGACGGTTCCTGAAGCTTTCTTT
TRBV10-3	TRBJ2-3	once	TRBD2	CAIGGGGNTQYF	TGTGCCATCGGGGGGGGAGGGAATACGCAGTATTTT
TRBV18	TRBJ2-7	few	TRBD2	CASSPPGTSGSYEQYF	TGTGCCAGCTCACCACCCGGGACTAGCGGCTCCTACGAGCAGTACTTC
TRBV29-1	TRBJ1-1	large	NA	CSVAQSFSAEAFF	TGCAGCGTTGCTCAGTCTTTCAGCGCTGAAGCTTTCTTT
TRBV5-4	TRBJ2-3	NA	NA	CASSLASGEADTQYF	TGTGCCAGCAGCTTGGCCTCCGGGGAGGCAGATACGCAGTATTTT
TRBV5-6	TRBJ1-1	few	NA	CASSLSSVRGTEAFF	TGTGCCAGCAGCTTGTCGAGTGTTCGGGGTACTGAAGCTTTCTTT